This T cell receptor (beta chain) was identified in a study of T-cell memory formation after mild COVID-19. The study's findings and limits: The pre-infection memory compartment contained some responding clones, suggesting cross-reactive memory joined. CD4+ clones that contracted lay mainly in CM and EM; CD8+ ones lay in EMRA.

This clonotype was detected a few times. Its matching antigen is unknown. CDR1 and CDR2 (germline): LNHDA, SQIVND (reference sequence). V shed 7 bases, J shed 10 bases, and the junction held 10 bases outside the gene matches. The CDR3 totals 14 residues. TCR alpha and TCR beta cDNA libraries carrying sample barcodes and UMIs came from 5'RACE with constant-segment primers. TCRdb fed the 5' RACE reads into MiXCR, producing one record per CDR3 protein. The profile covers about 450,000 distinct CDR3 sequences, with 20% to 30% appearing a single time and 10% to 15% taken by the ten largest. This chain uses TRBV19 with TRBJ2-1; 10 bases align to TRBD2. The receptor was isolated from an adult woman who had mild COVID-19 (a few samples of this study predate the infection). Cell type and time point are not known. Sample: PBMCs or a T cell subset sorted from them (not recorded which). In DNA, the CDR3 is TGTGCCAGTACTACTAGCGGGGCTCGAAAGGAGCAGTTCTTC. This encodes CASTTSGARKEQFF. Supplemented by reference TRBV19 and TRBJ2-1, the full variable domain reads DGGITQSPKYLFRKEGQNVTLSCEQNLNHDAMYWYRQDPGQGLRLIYYSQIVNDFQKGDIAEGYSVSREKKESFPLTVTSAQKNPTAFYLCASTTSGARKEQFFGPGTRLTVL.